This is a list of T cell receptor beta chains from one sample in a study of human T cells and chemical hapten exposure. A single record per CDR3 protein comes from TCRdb applying MiXCR to the RACE reads. The table has approximately 60,000 distinct CDR3 sequences, around 10% seen once. The specimen was whole blood, collected in connection with sensitization to the hapten diphenylcyclopropenone (DPC). Receptor source: a woman aged 25 to 39 with alopecia areata. Some clones in this sample may be carry-over from other donors' samples. CDR3s include the opening cysteine and the closing phenylalanine or tryptophan. Fields, in order: D gene, clone size, V gene, J gene, CDR3 DNA, CDR3 protein. A D gene is named only where the DNA matches it firmly. The size of a clone is reported for some rows only, either as once, few or many, or as a class for expanded clones.

>.|many|TRBV19|TRBJ2-3
TGTGCCAGTAGTAGCCGTGGAGATACGCAGTATTTT
CASSSRGDTQYF
>TRBD1|.|TRBV6-5|TRBJ2-7
TGTGCCAGCAGAACAGGGGTTCCCCAAGCGGAGCAGTACTTC
CASRTGVPQAEQYF
>TRBD1|few|TRBV30|TRBJ1-4
TGTGCCTGGGAGAGGACAGGCGTAAATGAAAAACTGTTTTTT
CAWERTGVNEKLFF
>.|few|TRBV12-5|TRBJ2-7
TGTGCTAGTGGTTTGGGCAATTCCTACGAGCAGTACTTC
CASGLGNSYEQYF
>.|.|TRBV12-3/TRBV12-4|TRBJ2-4
TGTGCCAGCAGCGAAGAAAACATTCAGTACTTC
CASSEENIQYF
>.|many|TRBV7-2|TRBJ2-5
TGTGCCAGCAGCTTACGGCCGACAGGCCAACTAGAGACCCAGTACTTC
CASSLRPTGQLETQYF
>TRBD1|.|TRBV5-1|TRBJ2-5
TGCGCCAGCAGCTTGGTTTCAGGGGGTGACGAGACCCAGTACTTC
CASSLVSGGDETQYF
>.|few|TRBV29-1|TRBJ2-5
TGCAGCGCCAGGGAATACCAAGAGACCCAGTACTTC
CSAREYQETQYF
>.|few|TRBV6-2/TRBV6-3|TRBJ1-2
TGTGCCAGCAGTTATACCGGTTCCAACTATGGCTACACCTTC
CASSYTGSNYGYTF
>.|many|TRBV4-1|TRBJ2-7
TGCGCCAGCAGCCAAGAAGGCGCCTACGAGCAGTACTTC
CASSQEGAYEQYF
>.|few|TRBV6-1|TRBJ1-4
TGTGCCACGCAGACAGTCGACGAAAAACTGTTTTTT
CATQTVDEKLFF
>.|few|TRBV5-6|TRBJ1-1
TGTGCCAGCAGCTTGGAGGCCATTAGAAACACTGAAGCTTTCTTT
CASSLEAIRNTEAFF
>.|many|TRBV27|TRBJ1-5
TGTGCCAGCAGTCCATACACAAATCAGCCCCAGCATTTT
CASSPYTNQPQHF
>.|.|TRBV18|TRBJ1-5
TGTGCCAGCTCACCACCGTTACAGGGCCGGGGTCAGCCCCAGCATTTT
CASSPPLQGRGQPQHF
>TRBD1|many|TRBV6-1|TRBJ2-3
TGTGCCAGCAATTTACAGGGGGATACGCAGTATTTT
CASNLQGDTQYF
>.|many|TRBV5-1|TRBJ2-5
TGCGCCAGCAGCTTGGACCAAGAGACCCAGTACTTC
CASSLDQETQYF
>.|few|TRBV28|TRBJ1-5
TGTGCCAGCAGTTTATGGAGGGGTCCGGGCAATCAGCCCCAGCATTTT
CASSLWRGPGNQPQHF
>.|few|TRBV29-1|TRBJ1-3
TGCAGCGCCCGGTACTCTGGAAACACCATATATTTT
CSARYSGNTIYF
>TRBD2|few|TRBV5-1|TRBJ2-7
TGCGCCAGCCGCCCGGGACTAGCCACCGACGAGCAGTACTTC
CASRPGLATDEQYF
>.|few|TRBV7-6|TRBJ2-1
TGTGCCAGCAGCACCAGGGGTGCGGGCAATGAGCAGTTCTTC
CASSTRGAGNEQFF
>.|.|TRBV7-2|TRBJ2-1
TGTGCCAGCAGCTTAGAACGGTCGACCAATGAGCAGTTCTTC
CASSLERSTNEQFF
>.|few|TRBV25-1|TRBJ2-3
TGTGCCAGCAGTTCCCTAGTGGCGCAGTATTTT
CASSSLVAQYF
>TRBD2|many|TRBV7-2|TRBJ2-1
TGTGCCAGCAGTTCAGGGACTAGCGGGACAAATGAGCAGTTCTTC
CASSSGTSGTNEQFF
>TRBD2|many|TRBV7-9|TRBJ2-7
TGTGCCAGCAGCCTACGGGAGGGCTCGACCTACGAGCAGTACTTC
CASSLREGSTYEQYF
>.|.|TRBV7-2|TRBJ2-1
TGTGCCAGCAGCTTGATGCGGGGATCAAACAATGAGCAGTTCTTC
CASSLMRGSNNEQFF
>TRBD1|.|TRBV10-2|TRBJ2-3
TGCGCCAGTACCGGGACAGGGTACACAGATACGCAGTATTTT
CASTGTGYTDTQYF
>TRBD2|.|TRBV11-2|TRBJ2-2
TGTGCCAGCAGACTTAGCGGGAGGGCCAGAACCGGGGAGCTGTTTTTT
CASRLSGRARTGELFF
>.|.|TRBV28|TRBJ1-3
TGTGCCAGCAGGCCAACAGGGAACACCATATATTTT
CASRPTGNTIYF
>.|.|TRBV29-1|TRBJ2-2
TGCAGCGTTGGACGGTCCGGGACGGGCACCGGGGAGCTGTTTTTT
CSVGRSGTGTGELFF